This T cell receptor (beta chain) stems from a study of regulatory T cells in long-lasting Graves disease (dated by TCRdb to the early 2020s). At the level of the whole study: Patients with newly diagnosed Graves' disease had been on antithyroid drugs for under 3 months. Peripheral blood TCR sequencing and RNA sequencing compared persistent Graves' disease patients with newly diagnosed Graves' disease patients. The study was conducted in China and was registered as a clinical trial. A total of 35 or so samples were covered by TCR sequencing, comprising approximately 13 persistent and around 20 newly diagnosed Graves' disease patients.

This clonotype was seen repeatedly, ten times or more. What antigen it recognizes has not been identified. Base quality data are lacking; no much larger clone is found one base away. Library prep was done by multiplex PCR. Sequencing instrument: Illumina HiSeq 4000. TCR beta libraries were built with iRepertoire HTBI primers and Arm-PCR amplification of CDR3 regions. PCR products were gel purified before sequencing. The paper's processing steps were these. Gene usage analysis of CDR3 amino acid clonotypes relied on the approximately 68 TRBV and about 13 TRBJ segments identified across samples. Filtered high-quality paired reads were merged into contigs using COPE and FqMerger. Contigs were aligned with BLAST to IMGT TRBV, TRBD and TRBJ reference genes, and CDR3 was defined per IMGT. Highly expanded clones were defined as clonotypes with a frequency above 0.1%. Shannon entropy served as the measure of repertoire diversity, while the Gini coefficient captured V-J evenness. A clonotype was considered public if more than one individual shared it. TCRdb's own reprocessing of the public reads used fastp at Q25 and MiXCR and kept productive beta chains. Here each entry gathers all rows of one CDR3 protein and keeps the most common genes and DNA. TCRdb's processing, not the authors', yielded these V and J calls. The sample profile shows about 310,000 distinct CDR3 sequences; 15% to 20% of them were found once. The top ten constitute less than 40% of the sample.

Overall study outcomes, separate from this receptor: Because the primary lesion, thyroid tissue, could not be accessed, the study looked at peripheral blood alone. Compared with newly diagnosed patients, persistent Graves' disease patients had lower TCR Shannon entropy and fewer highly expanded clones, which suggests clonal expansion. Persistent disease showed preferential use of TRBV28, TRBJ1-2 and TRBJ2-5, whereas newly diagnosed disease favored TRBV20-1 and TRBJ2-1. As a limitation, the authors acknowledged that the small sample size may reduce accuracy. More public clonotypes were shared among persistent patients (fewer than 3,000) than among newly diagnosed patients (under 1,000). Only the TCR beta chain was sequenced and analyzed.

Read against the paper, the sample's time point label means: newly diagnosed GD, antithyroid drugs for less than 3 months. For both TCR sequencing and RNA sequencing, RNA was extracted from PBMCs in TRIzol. The diagnosis of Graves' disease was made according to American Thyroid Association guidelines. The patients came from an endocrinology department in Xi'an, China. Each patient gave roughly 8.4 milliliters of peripheral blood, collected in an EDTA anticoagulant tube. PBMCs were isolated by Ficoll Paque Plus density gradient separation without further T cell sorting. RNA quality was checked with an Agilent 2100 Bioanalyzer and agarose gel, and concentration with a NanoDrop 2000. CDR1 SEHNR and CDR2 FQNEAQ were looked up in the germline V gene (reference sequence). Inclusive of the bounding cysteine and phenylalanine, the CDR3 is 15 residues long. Only the CDR3 region is kept as DNA, spanning 45 bases read in frame from base 1. Trimming leaves V shorter by 3 bases and J shorter by 7 bases, with the junction holding 8 bases beyond the gene matches.

Source: peripheral blood mononuclear cells (PBMCs), taken at new diagnosis, from a patient treated with antithyroid drugs. The chain uses TRBV7-9 and TRBJ2-1; the junction holds 8 bases that match TRBD2. The sequence was collected from a female donor with Graves disease. The CDR3 is CASSLVTSGNNEQFF. The DNA sequence is TGTGCCAGCAGCTTGGTAACTAGCGGCAATAATGAGCAGTTCTTC.